This T cell receptor (beta chain) came from a study of blood T cells in healthy people across ages. V lost 5 bases and J 1 base, leaving 15 bases between the germline ends. Germline V CDR1 and CDR2: MDHEN, SYDVKM. The CDR3 is 16 residues long. A J-beta primer mix and a sample-barcoded 5' primer were used in a second PCR of about 6 to 12 cycles. MiXCR was run by TCRdb on the 5' RACE reads, yielding one entry per CDR3 protein. This repertoire shows more than 650,000 distinct CDR3 sequences, less than 70% found once; its top ten account for under 50%. The chain couples TRBV28 to TRBJ2-1; a possible D gene is TRBD1 (5 bases). This receptor was identified in an elderly man in good health. The specimen sequenced was blood. The CDR3 region is CASSNWGSRSYNEQFF. The CDR3 coding sequence is TGTGCCAGCAGTAACTGGGGCTCGAGGTCCTACAATGAGCAGTTCTTC.